A selection of T cell receptor beta chains follows, all from one sample in a study of T cells after yellow fever vaccination. TCRdb reprocessed the 5' RACE reads via MiXCR and lists one record per CDR3 protein. Here the sample spans roughly 330,000 distinct CDR3 sequences, around 6.8% being singletons. Sequences were derived from PBMCs, sampled more than 40 days after the first yellow fever vaccination. Every receptor here comes from a man between 18 and 35 years old who received the YFV17D yellow fever vaccine. Both conserved end residues are part of each CDR3. The D gene is left open where the match is weak. Not all rows give a size; the values are once, few, many and, for expanded clones, a class.

j_call	clone_size	d_call	v_call	cdr3_nt	cdr3_aa
TRBJ1-1	few	.	TRBV6-5	TGTGCCAGCAGTTACCGGAGGGGGGGCGCGATTTCCACTGAAGCTTTCTTT	CASSYRRGGAISTEAFF
TRBJ1-2	few	.	TRBV7-9	TGTGCCAGCAGCCGCCCGGAGTTCGGAGGCTACACCTTC	CASSRPEFGGYTF
TRBJ1-2	.	.	TRBV9	TGTGCCAGCAGCGTAGGCGGCAGGGTGGTTGCTGGCTACACCTTC	CASSVGGRVVAGYTF
TRBJ2-2	once	.	TRBV5-1	TGCGCCAGCAGCTTGGTAGAACTACTGAACACCGGGGAGCTGTTTTTT	CASSLVELLNTGELFF
TRBJ1-1	many	.	TRBV10-3	TGTGCCGTCGTCGAGGGAGCTGAAGCTTTCTTT	CAVVEGAEAFF
TRBJ2-5	few	.	TRBV18	TGTGCCAGCTCACCCCGAACAGGCCGCCAAGAGACCCAGTACTTC	CASSPRTGRQETQYF
TRBJ2-2	few	.	TRBV24-1	TGTGCCACCAGTGAGGCGGGGGCGCCAACCGGGGAGCTGTTTTTT	CATSEAGAPTGELFF
TRBJ1-5	.	.	TRBV12-3/TRBV12-4	TGTGCCAGCAGTTTAGGCCAGGCCGAGGGTCAGCCCCAGCATTTT	CASSLGQAEGQPQHF
TRBJ1-3	few	.	TRBV7-2	TGTGCCAGCAGCTTGGTGGTTAGCTCTGGAAACACCATATATTTT	CASSLVVSSGNTIYF
TRBJ2-5	few	TRBD2	TRBV4-1	TGCGCCAGCAGCCCCCCCCGGGGGGAGGGTAATCAAGAGACCCAGTACTTC	CASSPPRGEGNQETQYF
TRBJ2-3	few	.	TRBV2	TGTGCCAGCAGTGATGAGGGCACGCAGTATTTT	CASSDEGTQYF
TRBJ2-5	.	.	TRBV29-1	TGCAGCGTTGGTGGGGGCAGTTCCGAGACCCAGTACTTC	CSVGGGSSETQYF
TRBJ1-5	once	.	TRBV7-2	TGTGCCAGCAGCCTTTTGTTGGATCAGCCCCAGCATTTT	CASSLLLDQPQHF
TRBJ1-1	.	.	TRBV18	TGTGCCAGCTCAGAGGACGTGTGGACTGAAGCTTTCTTT	CASSEDVWTEAFF
TRBJ2-1	.	.	TRBV3-1	TGTGCCAGCAGCCAAGGTGTCGGTCCGCTAGAACAGTTCTTC	CASSQGVGPLEQFF
TRBJ2-3	many	TRBD2	TRBV5-1	TGCGCCAGCAGCTCTCGACTTAGCGGGGGGGTTACAGATACGCAGTATTTT	CASSSRLSGGVTDTQYF
TRBJ2-3	many	TRBD2	TRBV7-9	TGTGCCAGCAGCTTCAGCGGGGGGGGCACAGATACGCAGTATTTT	CASSFSGGGTDTQYF
TRBJ1-2	.	.	TRBV4-1	TGCGCCAGCAGCCAAGTAGAGGCCAACTATGGCTACACCTTC	CASSQVEANYGYTF
TRBJ2-2	.	.	TRBV5-4	TGTGCCATCAGCCTTGGGGGGAACACCGGGGAGCTGTTTTTT	CAISLGGNTGELFF
TRBJ2-1	few	TRBD2	TRBV20-1	TGCAGTGCCCTAGGACTAGGTAATGAGCAGTTCTTC	CSALGLGNEQFF
TRBJ2-1	.	TRBD1	TRBV6-1	TGTGCCAGCAGTGAGTTTCCGGACAGGGGGTTCACTGAGCAGTTCTTC	CASSEFPDRGFTEQFF
TRBJ2-2	.	.	TRBV12-3/TRBV12-4	TGTGCCAGCAGCCGAGGGCAGGGCTATCGGGAGCTGTTTTTT	CASSRGQGYRELFF
TRBJ1-3	few	.	TRBV7-2	TGTGCCAGCAGCTTAGCTTCTGGAAACACCATATATTTT	CASSLASGNTIYF
TRBJ1-2	few	.	TRBV6-5	TGTGCCACGCGGGGTACTAACTATGGCTACACCTTC	CATRGTNYGYTF
TRBJ2-3	many	.	TRBV7-2	TGTGCCAGCAGCTCCCTCACAGATACGCAGTATTTT	CASSSLTDTQYF
TRBJ1-4	few	.	TRBV9	TGTGCCAGCAGCGTAGGACTTGGGGCTGAAAAACTGTTTTTT	CASSVGLGAEKLFF
TRBJ2-3	few	TRBD2	TRBV6-4	TGTGCCAGCAGTGACGTAGCGGGGGGGCGAGATACGCAGTATTTT	CASSDVAGGRDTQYF
TRBJ2-2	.	TRBD1	TRBV28	TGTGGAGACGATGAGGACAGGGGTGAGACCGGGGAGCTGTTTTTT	CGDDEDRGETGELFF
TRBJ2-2	.	TRBD2	TRBV5-1	TGCGCCAGCAGCCCGGGACTAGCGGGAGGGACCGGGGAGCTGTTTTTT	CASSPGLAGGTGELFF
TRBJ1-1	.	.	TRBV20-1	TGCAGTGCTAGAGAGGGAGGGCCGAACACTGAAGCTTTCTTT	CSAREGGPNTEAFF
TRBJ1-5	few	.	TRBV2	TGTGCCAGCAGTGATGGCAGGGGAAGCAATCAGCCCCAGCATTTT	CASSDGRGSNQPQHF
TRBJ1-3	.	.	TRBV29-1	TGCAGCGTTGAAGGCGCGGGGGCTTCTGGAAACACCATATATTTT	CSVEGAGASGNTIYF
TRBJ2-3	few	.	TRBV7-3	TGTGCCAGCAGCTTCGGGCTTAGCACAGATACGCAGTATTTT	CASSFGLSTDTQYF
TRBJ1-1	many	TRBD1	TRBV4-2	TGTGCCAGCAGCGAACAGGGGCCCGAGGACACTGAAGCTTTCTTT	CASSEQGPEDTEAFF
TRBJ2-6	many	.	TRBV7-2	TGTGCCAGCAGCTTAGCAGGGGCCGGGGCCAACGTCCTGACTTTC	CASSLAGAGANVLTF
TRBJ2-7	.	TRBD1	TRBV7-8	TGTGCCAGCAGCCCCTTCGGGACAGCCACCTACGAGCAGTACTTC	CASSPFGTATYEQYF
TRBJ2-5	few	.	TRBV11-3	TGTGCCAACCCTCAAGAGACCCAGTACTTC	CANPQETQYF
TRBJ2-3	few	TRBD2	TRBV6-5	TGTGCCAGCAGTTATTGGATAGCGGGGGGAACAGATACGCAGTATTTT	CASSYWIAGGTDTQYF
TRBJ2-3	many	.	TRBV28	TGTGCCAGCAGTCTCCGCGGTACGCAGTATTTT	CASSLRGTQYF
TRBJ2-1	.	.	TRBV29-1	TGCAGCGTTCGGGCGGGTGAGCAGTTCTTC	CSVRAGEQFF
TRBJ2-7	few	TRBD2	TRBV20-1	TGCAGTGCCAGGACTAGTAAGCCCTACGAGCAGTACTTC	CSARTSKPYEQYF
TRBJ2-7	.	.	TRBV6-1	TGTGCCAGCAATCTGGTAGGAATGAGCTCCTACGAGCAGTACTTC	CASNLVGMSSYEQYF
TRBJ1-5	.	.	TRBV20-1	TGCAGTGCTAGCGGTCTTAGCAATCAGCCCCAGCATTTT	CSASGLSNQPQHF
TRBJ2-2	few	TRBD2	TRBV10-2	TGCGCCAGCAGTGGGACTAGCGGGGGGGCCGTCGCCGGGGAGCTGTTTTTT	CASSGTSGGAVAGELFF
TRBJ2-7	many	.	TRBV20-1	TGCAGTGCTAGATTTTTTGGGGGGCCGTACTACGAGCAGTACTTC	CSARFFGGPYYEQYF
TRBJ2-2	.	TRBD1	TRBV4-3	TGCGCCAGCGGGACAGGCCACGAGGACACCGGGGAGCTGTTTTTT	CASGTGHEDTGELFF
TRBJ2-1	few	.	TRBV7-2	TGTGCCAGCAGCTTCGGGCGGGGGCTGAATGAGCAGTTCTTC	CASSFGRGLNEQFF